This T cell receptor (beta chain) appears in the sequencing data of a study of cytomegalovirus exposure and HLA in healthy donors. Primers for the PCR totalled 60 Vbeta and 13 Jbeta. Generated by immunoSEQ multiplex PCR, the TCRdb table keeps only in-frame clones and is missing some. The table lists around 64,000 clones. V was cut by 7 bases and J by 2 bases, with 15 bases left in between. The CDR3 has 15 amino acids. Germline CDR1 and CDR2: MDHEN and SYDVKM. General study points: Immune exposure information available was restricted to CMV serostatus.

On this clone itself: Antigen specificity is unknown.

What was sequenced was PBMCs. The clonotype originates from a female donor in good health and CMV-seropositive. V usage is TRBV28 and J usage is TRBJ1-5; D possibly corresponds to TRBD1 (5 bases). The CDR3 loop is CASTLGGGGNQPQHF. DNA of the CDR3: TGTGCCAGCACCCTAGGAGGAGGGGGCAATCAGCCCCAGCATTTT.